The present entry profiles one T cell receptor beta chain with its context. These data originate in a study of T cell changes during pregnancy in multiple sclerosis. Profiled with immunoSEQ multiplex PCR; TCRdb holds only in-frame clones, not every one. The table includes 90,000 to 120,000 clones, approximately 90% detected once. Germline lookup yields CDR1 SNHLY and CDR2 FYNNEI. The CDR3 is made up of 14 amino acids. V dropped 6 bases and J dropped 2; count of bases not matched to a gene: 6. The sample here was peripheral blood, taken in the third trimester of pregnancy. This clonotype was obtained from a female donor in good health, enrolled as a control in a pregnancy study. This sequence joins TRBV2 and TRBJ1-2, with 7 nucleotides matching TRBD1. DNA of the CDR3: TGTGCCAGCAGAGACGACAGGGAGAACTATGGCTACACCTTC. It codes for CASRDDRENYGYTF.